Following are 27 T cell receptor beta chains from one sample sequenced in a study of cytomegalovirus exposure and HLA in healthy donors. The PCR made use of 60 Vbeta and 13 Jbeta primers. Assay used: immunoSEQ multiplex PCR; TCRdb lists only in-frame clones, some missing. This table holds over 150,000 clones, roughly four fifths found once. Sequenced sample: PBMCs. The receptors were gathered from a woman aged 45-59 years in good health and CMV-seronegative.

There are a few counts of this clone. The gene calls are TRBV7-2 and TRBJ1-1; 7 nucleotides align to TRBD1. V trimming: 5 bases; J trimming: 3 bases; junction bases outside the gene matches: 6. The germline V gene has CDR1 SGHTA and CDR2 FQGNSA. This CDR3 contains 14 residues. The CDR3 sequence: CASSRQTGDTEAFF. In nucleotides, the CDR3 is TGTGCCAGCAGCCGTCAAACAGGGGACACTGAAGCTTTCTTT.

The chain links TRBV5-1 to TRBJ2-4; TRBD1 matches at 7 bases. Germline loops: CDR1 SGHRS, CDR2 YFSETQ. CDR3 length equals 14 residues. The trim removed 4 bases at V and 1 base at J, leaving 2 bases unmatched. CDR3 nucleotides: TGCGCCAGCAGCCAGACAGGGGCCAAAAACATTCAGTACTTC. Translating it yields CASSQTGAKNIQYF.

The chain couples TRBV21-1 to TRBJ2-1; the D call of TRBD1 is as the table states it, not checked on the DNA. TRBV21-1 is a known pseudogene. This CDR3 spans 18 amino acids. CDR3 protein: CASPRQGPQIGSYNEQFF. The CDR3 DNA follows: TGTGCCAGCCCGAGGCAGGGCCCTCAAATTGGCTCCTACAATGAGCAGTTCTTC.

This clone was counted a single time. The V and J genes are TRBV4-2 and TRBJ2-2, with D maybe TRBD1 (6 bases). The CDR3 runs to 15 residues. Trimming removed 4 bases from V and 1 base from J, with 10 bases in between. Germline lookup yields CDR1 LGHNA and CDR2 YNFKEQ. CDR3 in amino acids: CASSPPDRNTGELFF. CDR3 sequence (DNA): TGTGCCAGCAGCCCACCGGACAGGAACACCGGGGAGCTGTTTTTT.

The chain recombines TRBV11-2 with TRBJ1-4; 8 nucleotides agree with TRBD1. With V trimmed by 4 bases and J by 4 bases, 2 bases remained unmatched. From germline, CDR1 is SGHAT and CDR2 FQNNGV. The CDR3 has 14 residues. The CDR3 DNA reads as TGTGCCAGCAGCTGGACAGGGCTTAATGAAAAACTGTTTTTT. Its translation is CASSWTGLNEKLFF.

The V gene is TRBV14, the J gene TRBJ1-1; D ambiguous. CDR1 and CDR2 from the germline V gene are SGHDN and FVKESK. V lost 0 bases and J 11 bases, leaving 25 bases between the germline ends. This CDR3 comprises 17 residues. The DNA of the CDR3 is TGTGCCAGCAGCCAAGAAAGCGGAGGGTTAAGGCGACTTGGGGCTTTCTTT. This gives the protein CASSQESGGLRRLGAFF. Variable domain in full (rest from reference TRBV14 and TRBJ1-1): EAGVTQFPSHSVIEKGQTVTLRCDPISGHDNLYWYRRVMGKEIKFLLHFVKESKQDESGMPNNRFLAERTGGTYSTLKVQPAELEDSGVYFCASSQESGGLRRLGAFFGQGTRLTVV.

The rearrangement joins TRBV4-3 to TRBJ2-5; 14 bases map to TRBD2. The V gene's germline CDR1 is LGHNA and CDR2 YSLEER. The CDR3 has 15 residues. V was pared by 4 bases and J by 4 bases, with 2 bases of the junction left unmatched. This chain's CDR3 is CASSRGLAGGETQYF. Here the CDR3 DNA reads TGCGCCAGCAGCCGCGGACTAGCGGGAGGAGAGACCCAGTACTTC.

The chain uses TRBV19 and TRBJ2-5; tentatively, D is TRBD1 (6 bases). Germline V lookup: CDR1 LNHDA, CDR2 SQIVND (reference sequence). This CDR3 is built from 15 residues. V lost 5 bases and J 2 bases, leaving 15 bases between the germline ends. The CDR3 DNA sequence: TGTGCCAGTAGTGCGACCGGGACACTTCAAGAGACCCAGTACTTC. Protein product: CASSATGTLQETQYF.

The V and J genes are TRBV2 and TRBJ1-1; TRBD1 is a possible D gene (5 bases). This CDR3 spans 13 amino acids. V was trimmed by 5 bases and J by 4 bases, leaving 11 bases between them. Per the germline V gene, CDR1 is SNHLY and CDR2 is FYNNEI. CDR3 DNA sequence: TGTGCCAGCAGTCGGGGGTCCGGCACTGAAGCTTTCTTT. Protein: CASSRGSGTEAFF. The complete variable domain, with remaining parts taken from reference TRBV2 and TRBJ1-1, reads EPEVTQTPSHQVTQMGQEVILRCVPISNHLYFYWYRQILGQKVEFLVSFYNNEISEKSEIFDDQFSVERPDGSNFTLKIRSTKLEDSAMYFCASSRGSGTEAFFGQGTRLTVV.

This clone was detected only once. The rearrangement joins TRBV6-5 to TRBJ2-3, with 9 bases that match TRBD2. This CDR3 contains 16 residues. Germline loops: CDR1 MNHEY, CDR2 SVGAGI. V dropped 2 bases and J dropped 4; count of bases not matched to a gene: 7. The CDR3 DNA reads TGTGCCAGCAGTTACGCAATAGCGGGAGTCCCAGATACGCAGTATTTT. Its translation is CASSYAIAGVPDTQYF.

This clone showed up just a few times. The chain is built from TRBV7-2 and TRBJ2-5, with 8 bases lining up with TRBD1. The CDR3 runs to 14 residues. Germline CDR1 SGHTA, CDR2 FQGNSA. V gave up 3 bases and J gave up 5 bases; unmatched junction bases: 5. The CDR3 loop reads CASSFGQGGETQYF. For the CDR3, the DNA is TGTGCCAGCAGCTTTGGACAGGGTGGGGAGACCCAGTACTTC.

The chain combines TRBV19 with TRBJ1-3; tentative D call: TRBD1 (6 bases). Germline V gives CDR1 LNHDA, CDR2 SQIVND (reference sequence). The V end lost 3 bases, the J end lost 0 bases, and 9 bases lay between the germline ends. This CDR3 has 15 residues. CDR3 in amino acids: CASSIRDISGNTIYF. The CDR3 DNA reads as TGTGCCAGTAGTATTAGGGACATCTCTGGAAACACCATATATTTT.

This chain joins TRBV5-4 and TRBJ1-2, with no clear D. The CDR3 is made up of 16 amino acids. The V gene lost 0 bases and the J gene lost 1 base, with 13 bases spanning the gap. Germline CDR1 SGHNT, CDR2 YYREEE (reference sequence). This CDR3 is CASSLVGGGLNYGYTF. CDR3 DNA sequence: TGTGCCAGCAGCTTGGTGGGCGGCGGGCTTAACTATGGCTACACCTTC.

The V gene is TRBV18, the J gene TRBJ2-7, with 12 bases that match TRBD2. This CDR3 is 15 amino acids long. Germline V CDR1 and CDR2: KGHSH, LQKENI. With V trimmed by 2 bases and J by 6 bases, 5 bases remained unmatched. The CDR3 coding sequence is TGTGCCAGCTCACCAGGTTCGGGACTAGCGGGCGAGCAGTACTTC. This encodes CASSPGSGLAGEQYF. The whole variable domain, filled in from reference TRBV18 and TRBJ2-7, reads NAGVMQNPRHLVRRRGQEARLRCSPMKGHSHVYWYRQLPEEGLKFMVYLQKENIIDESGMPKERFSAEFPKEGPSILRIQQVVRGDSAAYFCASSPGSGLAGEQYFGPGTRLTVT.

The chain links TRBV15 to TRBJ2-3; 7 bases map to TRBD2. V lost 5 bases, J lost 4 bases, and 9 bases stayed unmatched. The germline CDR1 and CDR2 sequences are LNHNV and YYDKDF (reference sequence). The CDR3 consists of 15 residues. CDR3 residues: CATSPPGGGADTQYF. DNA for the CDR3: TGTGCCACCAGCCCCCCGGGGGGTGGTGCAGATACGCAGTATTTT.

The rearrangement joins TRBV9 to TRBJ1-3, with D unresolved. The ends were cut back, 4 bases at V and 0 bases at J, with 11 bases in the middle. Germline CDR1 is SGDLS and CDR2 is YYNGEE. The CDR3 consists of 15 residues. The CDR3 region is CASSLLPVSGNTIYF. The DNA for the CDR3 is TGTGCCAGCAGCCTTCTCCCGGTCTCTGGAAACACCATATATTTT. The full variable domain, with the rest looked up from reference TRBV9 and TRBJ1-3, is DSGVTQTPKHLITATGQRVTLRCSPRSGDLSVYWYQQSLDQGLQFLIQYYNGEERAKGNILERFSAQQFPDLHSELNLSSLELGDSALYFCASSLLPVSGNTIYFGEGSWLTVV.

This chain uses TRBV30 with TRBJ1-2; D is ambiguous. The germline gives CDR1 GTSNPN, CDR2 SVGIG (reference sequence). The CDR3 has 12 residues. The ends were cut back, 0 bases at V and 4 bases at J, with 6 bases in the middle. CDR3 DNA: TGTGCCTGGAGTGTAGAGCTCTATGGCTACACCTTC. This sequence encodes CAWSVELYGYTF.

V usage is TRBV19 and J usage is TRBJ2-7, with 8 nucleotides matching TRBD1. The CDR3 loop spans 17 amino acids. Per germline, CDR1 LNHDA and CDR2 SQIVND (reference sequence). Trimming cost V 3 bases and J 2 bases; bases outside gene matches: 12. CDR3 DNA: TGTGCCAGTAGTATCAGGGGCGGGGACAGGTCCGCCTACGAGCAGTACTTC. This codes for CASSIRGGDRSAYEQYF.

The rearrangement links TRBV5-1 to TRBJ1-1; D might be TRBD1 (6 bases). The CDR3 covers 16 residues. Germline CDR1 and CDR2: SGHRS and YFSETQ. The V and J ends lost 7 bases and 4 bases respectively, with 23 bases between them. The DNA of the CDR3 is TGCGCCAGCCATCCCCGGGGGGCGCGTTTGGGCACTGAAGCTTTCTTT. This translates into CASHPRGARLGTEAFF. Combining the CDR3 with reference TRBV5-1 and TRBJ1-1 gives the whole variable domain KAGVTQTPRYLIKTRGQQVTLSCSPISGHRSVSWYQQTPGQGLQFLFEYFSETQRNKGNFPGRFSGRQFSNSRSEMNVSTLELGDSALYLCASHPRGARLGTEAFFGQGTRLTVV.

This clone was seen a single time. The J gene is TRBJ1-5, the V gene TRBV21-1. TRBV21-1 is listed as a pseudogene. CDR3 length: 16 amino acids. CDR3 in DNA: TGTGCCAGCAGCAAAGCCAAGGGTAGGAGGACGCAGCCCCAGCATTTT. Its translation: CASSKAKGRRTQPQHF.

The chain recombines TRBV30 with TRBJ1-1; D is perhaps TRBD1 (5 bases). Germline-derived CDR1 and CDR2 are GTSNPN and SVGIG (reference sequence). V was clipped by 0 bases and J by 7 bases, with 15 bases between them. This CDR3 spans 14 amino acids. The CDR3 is CAWSVSGGFSEAFF. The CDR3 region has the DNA TGTGCCTGGAGTGTGTCGGGGGGATTTAGTGAAGCTTTCTTT.

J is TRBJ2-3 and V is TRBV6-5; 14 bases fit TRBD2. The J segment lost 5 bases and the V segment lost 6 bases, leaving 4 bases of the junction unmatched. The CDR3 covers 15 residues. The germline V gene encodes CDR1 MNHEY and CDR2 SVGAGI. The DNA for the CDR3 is TGTGCCAGCAGAAGACTAGCGGGGGGGTTAGATACGCAGTATTTT. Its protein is CASRRLAGGLDTQYF.

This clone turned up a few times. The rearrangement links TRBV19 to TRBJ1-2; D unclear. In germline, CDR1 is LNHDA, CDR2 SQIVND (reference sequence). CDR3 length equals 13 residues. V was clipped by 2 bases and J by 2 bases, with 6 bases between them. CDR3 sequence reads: CASSIRGNYGYTF. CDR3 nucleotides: TGTGCCAGTAGTATAAGAGGGAACTATGGCTACACCTTC.

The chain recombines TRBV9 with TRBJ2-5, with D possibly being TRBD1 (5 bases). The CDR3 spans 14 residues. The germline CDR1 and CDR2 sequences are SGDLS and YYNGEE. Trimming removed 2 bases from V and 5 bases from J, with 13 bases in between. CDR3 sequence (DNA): TGTGCCAGCAGCGTGGGGCCAGGGCAGGAGACCCAGTACTTC. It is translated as CASSVGPGQETQYF.

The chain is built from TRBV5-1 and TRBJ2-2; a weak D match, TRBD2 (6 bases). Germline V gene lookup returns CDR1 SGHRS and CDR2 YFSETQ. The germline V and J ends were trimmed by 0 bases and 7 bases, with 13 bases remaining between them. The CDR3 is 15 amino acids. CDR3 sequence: CASSLVVAEDGELFF. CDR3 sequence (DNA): TGCGCCAGCAGCTTGGTGGTAGCGGAGGACGGGGAGCTGTTTTTT.

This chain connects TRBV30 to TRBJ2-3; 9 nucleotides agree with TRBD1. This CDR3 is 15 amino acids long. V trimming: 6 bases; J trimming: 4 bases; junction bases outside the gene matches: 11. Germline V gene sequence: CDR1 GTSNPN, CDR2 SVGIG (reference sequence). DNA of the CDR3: TGTGCCTGTGAAACTGGACAGGGGAAGGCAGATACGCAGTATTTT. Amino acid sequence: CACETGQGKADTQYF.

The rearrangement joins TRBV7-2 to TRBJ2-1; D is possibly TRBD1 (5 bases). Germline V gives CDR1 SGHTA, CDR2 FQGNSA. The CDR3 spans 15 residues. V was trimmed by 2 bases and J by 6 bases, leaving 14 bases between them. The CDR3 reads CASSLQGGVGNEQFF. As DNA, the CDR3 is TGTGCCAGCAGCTTACAGGGTGGGGTAGGCAATGAGCAGTTCTTC.